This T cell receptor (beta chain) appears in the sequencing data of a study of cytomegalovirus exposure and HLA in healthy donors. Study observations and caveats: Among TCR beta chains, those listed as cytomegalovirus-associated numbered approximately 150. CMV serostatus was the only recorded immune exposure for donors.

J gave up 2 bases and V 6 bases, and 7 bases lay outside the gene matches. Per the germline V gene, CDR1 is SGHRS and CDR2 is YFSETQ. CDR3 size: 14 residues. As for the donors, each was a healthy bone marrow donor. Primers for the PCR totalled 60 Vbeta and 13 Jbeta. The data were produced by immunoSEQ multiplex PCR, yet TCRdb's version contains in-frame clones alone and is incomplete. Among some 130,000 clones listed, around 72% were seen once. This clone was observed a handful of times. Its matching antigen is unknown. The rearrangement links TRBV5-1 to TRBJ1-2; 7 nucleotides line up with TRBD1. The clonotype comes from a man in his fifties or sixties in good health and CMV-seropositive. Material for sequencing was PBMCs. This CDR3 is CASTPGQPNYGYTF. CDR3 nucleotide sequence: TGCGCCAGCACACCGGGACAGCCCAACTATGGCTACACCTTC.